This T cell receptor beta chain was captured in a study of T cells in Graves' hyperthyroidism and ophthalmopathy. Details on this clonotype: No antigen is known for it.

Patients aged 18 to 65 had newly diagnosed hyperthyroidism of under 2 months' duration. Fresh 10 ml peripheral blood yielded PBMCs. This CDR3 spans 14 amino acids. Germline CDR1 SGDLS, CDR2 YYNGEE. V lost 2 bases, J lost 1 base, and 9 bases lay in between. Amplification yielded TCR beta CDR3 regions, with RNA transcripts as the source. HTBI primers drove first-round RT-PCR of the TCR CDR3. TCRdb redid the calling of the multiplex PCR reads with MiXCR, one entry per CDR3 protein. The sample yields approximately 200,000 distinct CDR3 sequences, approximately 20% seen once. Study-level points and caveats: Clonotypes that were expanded in thyroid above 0.001 mostly appeared in blood too.

Sequenced material: blood. This TCR was sampled from a man in his forties with Graves' hyperthyroidism. J is TRBJ2-5 and V is TRBV9, with D possibly being TRBD1 (6 bases). The chain's CDR3 is CASSVDSLQETQYF. CDR3 DNA sequence: TGTGCCAGCAGCGTGGACAGTCTCCAAGAGACCCAGTACTTC.